These T cell receptor beta chains were read from a single sample in a study of blood T cell repertoires in COVID-19. Here immunoSEQ multiplex PCR was the method, and the copy in TCRdb shows in-frame clones only, minus some. Counted here are about 170,000 clones, more than 75% occurring once; the ten biggest clones make up more than 3%. Material: peripheral blood. The receptors stem from a man in his 70s with acute or convalescent COVID-19. Both conserved end residues are part of each CDR3. D genes are given only for firm matches. Only some rows state a clone size, as once, few, many or a class for expanded clones.

V gene	D gene	J gene	clone size	CDR3 protein	CDR3 DNA
TRBV19	NA	TRBJ1-5	NA	CASTSDFGARGNQPQHF	TGTGCCAGTACGTCGGACTTCGGAGCGAGGGGCAATCAGCCCCAGCATTTT
TRBV6-5	NA	TRBJ1-3	NA	CAGGSEDGNTIYF	TGTGCTGGCGGGTCCGAGGATGGAAACACCATATATTTT
TRBV4-1	NA	TRBJ2-5	NA	CASSQDFGVETQYF	TGCGCCAGCAGCCAAGATTTCGGGGTAGAGACCCAGTACTTC
TRBV6-5	TRBD1	TRBJ1-2	NA	CASRLTGTANYGYTF	TGTGCCAGCAGGCTAACAGGGACAGCTAACTATGGCTACACCTTC
TRBV7-9	TRBD1	TRBJ2-1	once	CASTRPGTGYHEQFF	TGTGCCAGCACCCGTCCCGGGACAGGGTACCATGAGCAGTTCTTC
TRBV5-1	TRBD1	TRBJ1-1	few	CASTGTGAMGTEAFF	TGCGCCAGCACCGGGACAGGGGCCATGGGCACTGAAGCTTTCTTT
TRBV7-9	NA	TRBJ2-7	NA	CASSYQLGTLYF	TGTGCCAGCAGCTATCAACTCGGGACACTGTACTTC
TRBV10-3	TRBD1	TRBJ1-1	NA	CAIGRQGGTEAFF	TGTGCCATCGGGCGACAGGGGGGAACTGAAGCTTTCTTT
TRBV11-3	NA	TRBJ2-7	NA	CASSLVGGGNEQYF	TGTGCCAGCAGCTTAGTCGGCGGAGGGAACGAGCAGTACTTC
TRBV5-6	TRBD2	TRBJ2-3	NA	CASSYGRADTQYF	TGTGCCAGCAGCTACGGGAGGGCGGATACGCAGTATTTT
TRBV12-3/TRBV12-4	NA	TRBJ2-3	NA	CASSVRTDTQYF	TGTGCCAGCAGTGTGAGAACAGATACGCAGTATTTT
TRBV5-4	NA	TRBJ2-7	once	CASSLAPDRSPYEQYF	TGTGCCAGCAGCTTGGCCCCTGACAGGAGCCCCTACGAGCAGTACTTC
TRBV18	NA	TRBJ1-4	NA	CASSPPANEKLFF	TGTGCCAGCTCCCCCCCGGCTAATGAAAAACTGTTTTTT
TRBV5-1	NA	TRBJ2-1	NA	CASSLARAGDHNEQFF	TGCGCCAGCAGCTTGGCCCGGGCAGGGGACCACAATGAGCAGTTCTTC
TRBV11-2	NA	TRBJ1-6	NA	CASSSAGPYNSPLHF	TGTGCCAGCAGCTCGGCGGGCCCCTATAATTCACCCCTCCACTTT
TRBV19	TRBD2	TRBJ2-1	NA	CASSLGLVASNEQFF	TGTGCCAGTAGTCTTGGACTAGTGGCCTCCAATGAGCAGTTCTTC
TRBV4-2	TRBD1	TRBJ1-2	NA	CASSQDPDREGYGYTF	TGTGCCAGCAGCCAAGACCCCGACAGGGAAGGGTATGGCTACACCTTC
TRBV27	TRBD1	TRBJ2-7	once	CASSADRRLYEQYF	TGTGCCAGCAGTGCGGACAGGCGCCTCTACGAGCAGTACTTC
TRBV30	NA	TRBJ2-5	NA	CAWSVGGPFQETQYF	TGTGCCTGGAGTGTAGGGGGACCTTTCCAAGAGACCCAGTACTTC
TRBV4-2	TRBD1	TRBJ1-2	NA	CASSQEQGEVLGYTF	TGTGCCAGCAGCCAAGAGCAGGGGGAGGTGCTCGGCTACACCTTC
TRBV24-1	NA	TRBJ1-5	NA	CATSDLQGSQPQHF	TGTGCCACCAGTGATTTGCAGGGATCTCAGCCCCAGCATTTT
TRBV7-9	NA	TRBJ2-5	NA	CASQQGGVQETQYF	TGTGCCAGCCAACAGGGAGGGGTCCAAGAGACCCAGTACTTC
TRBV27	NA	TRBJ1-2	NA	CASKTGEANYGYTF	TGTGCCAGCAAAACAGGAGAAGCTAACTATGGCTACACCTTC
TRBV24-1	NA	TRBJ2-1	NA	CATSGGNSYNEQFF	TGTGCCACCAGCGGCGGAAATTCCTACAATGAGCAGTTCTTC
TRBV5-1	TRBD2	TRBJ2-3	NA	CASSNSGGITDTQYF	TGCGCCAGCAGCAATAGCGGGGGGATCACAGATACGCAGTATTTT
TRBV21-1	NA	TRBJ2-2	once	CARPTGLLPGELFF	TGTGCCAGGCCGACAGGGCTCCTCCCCGGGGAGCTGTTTTTT
TRBV4-3	TRBD1	TRBJ2-5	NA	CASSQLTGTGGKETQYF	TGCGCCAGCAGCCAACTCACCGGGACAGGGGGCAAGGAGACCCAGTACTTC
TRBV28	NA	TRBJ1-6	NA	CASIPPGLGSPLHF	TGTGCCAGCATCCCGCCGGGGTTGGGGTCACCCCTCCACTTT
TRBV28	NA	TRBJ2-1	NA	CASSLAGRSYNEQFF	TGTGCCAGCAGTTTAGCGGGTCGCTCCTACAATGAGCAGTTCTTC
TRBV28	TRBD1	TRBJ1-6	NA	CASSAGGLRSPLHF	TGTGCCAGCAGCGCAGGGGGATTAAGATCACCCCTCCACTTT
TRBV3-1/TRBV3-2	TRBD2	TRBJ2-3	NA	CASQASGSTDTQYF	TGTGCCAGCCAGGCTAGCGGGAGCACAGATACGCAGTATTTT
TRBV3-1/TRBV3-2	NA	TRBJ2-7	NA	CASSQEIEATYEQYF	TGTGCCAGCAGCCAAGAAATCGAGGCCACCTACGAGCAGTACTTC
TRBV3-1/TRBV3-2	NA	TRBJ1-1	NA	CASSQVPVDRVWAFF	TGTGCCAGCAGCCAAGTCCCAGTGGACAGAGTTTGGGCTTTCTTT
TRBV5-1	NA	TRBJ2-6	NA	CASSFQSAGANVLTF	TGCGCCAGCAGCTTCCAGTCTGCTGGGGCCAACGTCCTGACTTTC
TRBV6-1	NA	TRBJ1-1	NA	CASSEGSNTEAFF	TGTGCCAGCAGTGAGGGCAGCAACACTGAAGCTTTCTTT
TRBV2	TRBD1	TRBJ2-7	NA	CASSPDRPYEQYF	TGTGCCAGCAGTCCGGACAGGCCCTACGAGCAGTACTTC
TRBV3-1/TRBV3-2	NA	TRBJ1-1	once	CASSPSLTVMNTEAFF	TGTGCCAGCAGCCCTTCCTTGACAGTCATGAACACTGAAGCTTTCTTT